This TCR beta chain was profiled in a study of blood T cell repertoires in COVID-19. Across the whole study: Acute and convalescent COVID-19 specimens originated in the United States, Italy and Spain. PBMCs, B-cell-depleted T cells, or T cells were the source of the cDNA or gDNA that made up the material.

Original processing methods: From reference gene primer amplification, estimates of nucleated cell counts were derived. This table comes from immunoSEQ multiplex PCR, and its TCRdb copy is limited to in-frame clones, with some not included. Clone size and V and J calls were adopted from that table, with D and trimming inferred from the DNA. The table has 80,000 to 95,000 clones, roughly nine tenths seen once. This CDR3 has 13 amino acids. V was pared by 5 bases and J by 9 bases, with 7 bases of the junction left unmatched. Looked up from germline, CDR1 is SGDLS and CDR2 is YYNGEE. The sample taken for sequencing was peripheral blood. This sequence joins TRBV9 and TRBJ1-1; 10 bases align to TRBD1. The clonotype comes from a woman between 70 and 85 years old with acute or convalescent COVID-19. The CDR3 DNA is TGTGCCAGCAGACGGACAGGGGGGTCGAAAGCTTTCTTT. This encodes CASRRTGGSKAFF.